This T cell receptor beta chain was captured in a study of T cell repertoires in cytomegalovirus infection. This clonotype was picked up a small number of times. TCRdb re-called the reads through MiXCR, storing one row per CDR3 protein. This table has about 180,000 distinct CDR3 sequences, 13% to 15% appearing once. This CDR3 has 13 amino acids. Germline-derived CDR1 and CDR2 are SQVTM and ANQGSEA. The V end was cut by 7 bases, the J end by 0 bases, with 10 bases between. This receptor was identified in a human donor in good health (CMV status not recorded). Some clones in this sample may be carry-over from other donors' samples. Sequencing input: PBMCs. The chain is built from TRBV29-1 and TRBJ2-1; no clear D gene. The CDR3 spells CSAAHSSYNEQFF. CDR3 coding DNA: TGCAGCGCAGCGCATAGCTCCTACAATGAGCAGTTCTTC.